The T cell receptor (beta chain) under discussion was sequenced for a study of neoadjuvant anti-PD-1 for oral cavity cancer. About the study: Nivolumab at 3 mg/kg was mostly given biweekly, three to four doses, pre-surgery.

The data were produced by immunoSEQ multiplex PCR, yet TCRdb's version contains in-frame clones alone and is incomplete. This sample has more than 11,000 clones, with less than 80% found just once. Noted time point: after neoadjuvant nivolumab, at surgical resection. These newly diagnosed stage II-IVA oral cavity squamous cell carcinoma patients had no prior systemic or radiation treatment. Points from the study as a whole: Pretreatment Treg/Th17 ratio correlated inversely with post-treatment tumor clonality.

The germline V gene encodes CDR1 SGHRS and CDR2 YFSETQ. V was pared by 1 base and J by 2 bases, with 16 bases between. This CDR3 has 16 residues. Points on this clone: Its antigen remains unknown.

The sequence was collected from a person aged 35-79 years with oral cavity squamous cell carcinoma. The chain joins TRBV5-1 to TRBJ2-7; maybe TRBD1 (6 bases). Sample: PBMCs, taken after nivolumab (anti-PD-1) treatment. This chain's CDR3 is CASSLQRQVNAYEQYF. Here the CDR3 DNA reads TGCGCCAGCAGCTTGCAAAGACAGGTCAATGCCTACGAGCAGTACTTC.